The 17 T cell receptor beta chains reported below all come from one sample, sequenced in a study of T cells in Graves' hyperthyroidism and ophthalmopathy. The source material, RNA transcripts, was used to amplify TCR beta CDR3 regions. HTBI primers drove first-round RT-PCR of the TCR CDR3. TCRdb used MiXCR to reprocess the multiplex PCR reads, holding one entry per CDR3 protein. The sample yields some 500,000 distinct CDR3 sequences, around 14% seen once. The source material was blood. All receptors come from a woman between 18 and 29 years old with Graves' hyperthyroidism.

At least ten counts were recorded for this clonotype. The genes are TRBV7-2 and TRBJ1-2; D unresolved. V lost 2 bases, J lost 2 bases, and 12 bases lay in between. From germline, CDR1 is SGHTA and CDR2 FQGNSA. The CDR3 covers 15 residues. The CDR3 DNA sequence: TGTGCCAGCAGCTTATCCGCGGGAGGGAACTATGGCTACACCTTC. Translation gives CASSLSAGGNYGYTF.

This clonotype has ten or more counts. This chain joins TRBV20-1 and TRBJ1-1; 8 nucleotides align to TRBD1. V was pared by 6 bases and J by 3 bases, with 6 bases of the junction left unmatched. Germline values: CDR1 DFQATT, CDR2 SNEGSKA (reference sequence). The CDR3 has 13 amino acids. In DNA form, the CDR3 reads TGCAGTGCGACAGGGGCCAGCGACACTGAAGCTTTCTTT. Protein product: CSATGASDTEAFF.

The V gene is TRBV20-1, the J gene TRBJ2-1, with 12 bases lining up with TRBD2. Unmatched junction bases numbered 4, after V lost 6 bases and J lost 4 bases. From germline, CDR1 is DFQATT and CDR2 SNEGSKA (reference sequence). The CDR3 loop spans 14 amino acids. The CDR3 loop reads CSAELAGGYNEQFF. The DNA for the CDR3 is TGCAGTGCCGAACTAGCGGGAGGATACAATGAGCAGTTCTTC.

As to this clonotype: A much larger clone lies one base from this, so it may be a read error. The CDR3, as DNA: TGTGCCAGCAGTGTCGGGAACGAAGGGACAGATACGCAGTATTTT. Protein product: CASSVGNEGTDTQYF. J is TRBJ2-3 and V is TRBV28; possible D gene TRBD2, 5 bases. This CDR3 contains 15 residues. Germline CDR1 and CDR2: MDHEN and SYDVKM. Trimming took 5 bases from V and 3 from J, leaving 15 bases between them.

This clonotype was counted ten times or more. The V call is TRBV20-1, the J call TRBJ2-3, with TRBD1 as a possible D gene (5 bases). The V gene's germline CDR1 is DFQATT and CDR2 SNEGSKA (reference sequence). The length of the CDR3 is 13 residues. Trimming left V 5 bases short and J 6 bases short, with 15 bases between. CDR3 DNA sequence: TGCAGTGCTCTCAAAGTTGGGGCGGATACGCAGTATTTT. This translates into CSALKVGADTQYF.

This clonotype came up many times. The chain uses TRBV7-3 and TRBJ2-7, with a possible D match to TRBD1 (5 bases). From germline, CDR1 is SGHTA and CDR2 FQGTGA. Trimming shortened V by 5 bases and J by 6 bases, and 11 bases separated the two germline ends. This CDR3 region has 12 residues. The CDR3 DNA reads TGTGCCAGCAGCCATGGACAATCCGAGCAGTACTTC. Translation gives CASSHGQSEQYF.

This clonotype was found many times. CDR3 sequence: CASSVKTGGEGYTF. Written as DNA, the CDR3 is TGTGCCAGCAGCGTGAAGACAGGGGGCGAAGGCTACACCTTC. This chain connects TRBV2 to TRBJ1-2; 10 nucleotides agree with TRBD1. The germline CDR1 and CDR2 sequences are SNHLY and FYNNEI. V lost 6 bases to trimming and J lost 8 bases; unmatched junction nucleotides: 9. This CDR3 has 14 amino acids.

V usage is TRBV5-4 and J usage is TRBJ2-2, with D unclear. Trimming took 0 bases from V and 6 from J, leaving 3 bases between them. The CDR3 is 12 residues long. From germline, CDR1 is SGHNT and CDR2 YYREEE (reference sequence). The CDR3 nucleotides are TGTGCCAGCAGCTTGGCCTCCGGGGAGCTGTTTTTT. Translating gives CASSLASGELFF. The entire variable domain, with the rest obtained from reference TRBV5-4 and TRBJ2-2, is as follows: ETGVTQSPTHLIKTRGQQVTLRCSSQSGHNTVSWYQQALGQGPQFIFQYYREEENGRGNFPPRFSGLQFPNYSSELNVNALELDDSALYLCASSLASGELFFGEGSRLTVL.

The rearrangement uses TRBV2 and TRBJ2-7; 9 bases fit TRBD2. Germline V gene lookup returns CDR1 SNHLY and CDR2 FYNNEI. The CDR3 runs to 15 residues. The V gene end was trimmed by 6 bases and the J gene end by 4 bases; junction bases not matched to a gene: 10. The CDR3 nucleotides read TGTGCCAGCAGGGGGGTTAGCGGGAGACGGTACGAGCAGTACTTC. Its translation: CASRGVSGRRYEQYF.

The J gene is TRBJ2-2, the V gene TRBV24-1, with 12 positions matching TRBD2. The CDR3 runs 15 residues. V shed 7 bases and J 9 bases; nucleotides not matched to a gene: 8. Germline V gives CDR1 KGHDR, CDR2 SFDVKD. Here the CDR3 reads CATSALAGGRRELFF. The CDR3 DNA reads as TGTGCCACCAGCGCTCTAGCGGGAGGGCGTCGGGAGCTGTTTTTT.

Ten or more counts support this clonotype. The chain recombines TRBV12-3 or TRBV12-4 with TRBJ1-2; D possibly corresponds to TRBD1 (6 bases). Trimming stripped 7 bases from V and 5 bases from J, with 14 bases between. CDR3 size: 13 residues. The CDR3 bases are TGTGCCAGCACCATAGGACAGCCGTATGGCTACACCTTC. Its translation: CASTIGQPYGYTF.

This clonotype has at least ten counts. The chain combines TRBV3-1 with TRBJ2-7, with 12 bases aligning to TRBD2. There are 16 residues in the CDR3. V lost 0 bases and J lost 3; bases outside the gene matches: 3. Germline V gene sequence: CDR1 LGHDT, CDR2 YNNKEL (reference sequence). CDR3 sequence (DNA): TGTGCCAGCAGCCAAGATGGGACTAGCGGGTACTACGAGCAGTACTTC. Its protein is CASSQDGTSGYYEQYF.

This clonotype has ten or more counts. The genes are TRBV24-1 and TRBJ1-1, with a tentative D call TRBD1 (5 bases). V was trimmed by 6 bases and J by 5 bases, leaving 6 bases between them. In germline, CDR1 is KGHDR, CDR2 SFDVKD. This CDR3 comprises 11 residues. The CDR3 region is CATSWGTEAFF. The CDR3 nucleotides read TGTGCCACCAGTTGGGGGACTGAAGCTTTCTTT.

In its sample, this clonotype was seen once. V usage is TRBV11-2 and J usage is TRBJ2-3, with 9 bases aligning to TRBD2. Germline lookup yields CDR1 SGHAT and CDR2 FQNNGV. The junction had 17 bases not matched to a gene; V was cut back by 5 bases and J by 5 bases. This CDR3 comprises 18 residues. CDR3 DNA sequence: TGTGCCAGCAGCCCCAAGCTCGAAGTAGCGGGAGCAAAAGATACGCAGTATTTT. Amino acids: CASSPKLEVAGAKDTQYF.

The chain employs TRBV19 and TRBJ2-3; 7 nucleotides align to TRBD2. Germline CDR1 LNHDA, CDR2 SQIVND (reference sequence). This CDR3 has 15 amino acids. V shed 3 bases, J shed 1 base, and the junction held 4 bases outside the gene matches. The CDR3 DNA reads as TGTGCCAGTAGTATGGGGGGGAGTGGCACAGATACGCAGTATTTT. Translation: CASSMGGSGTDTQYF.

This clonotype was observed many times. The rearrangement joins TRBV12-3 or TRBV12-4 to TRBJ2-7; no firm D call. The ends were cut back, 2 bases at V and 2 bases at J, with 16 bases in the middle. The CDR3 runs to 16 residues. The CDR3 sequence: CASSLSAEGNPYEQYF. DNA of the CDR3: TGTGCCAGCAGTTTAAGTGCTGAAGGGAACCCCTACGAGCAGTACTTC.

In this sample, this clonotype turned up a few times. The chain recombines TRBV24-1 with TRBJ2-1; possibly TRBD2 for D (7 bases). CDR3 length equals 16 residues. From germline, CDR1 is KGHDR and CDR2 SFDVKD. The V gene lost 9 bases and the J gene lost 1 base, with 18 bases spanning the gap. The CDR3 sequence: CATGGGAGASYNEQFF. The CDR3 DNA sequence: TGTGCCACCGGAGGGGGGGCAGGGGCATCCTACAATGAGCAGTTCTTC.